Below, 7 T cell receptor beta chains from the same sample are listed, as sequenced in a study of T cell repertoires in cytomegalovirus infection. The antigens these receptors bind are not known. TCRdb passed the reads through MiXCR, listing each CDR3 protein once. The sample records some 940,000 distinct CDR3 sequences, about 33% being singletons. Material: cultured CD8+ T cells from PBMCs, obtained from culture after CMV antigen stimulation. The receptors stem from a human donor in good health (CMV status not recorded). Some clones in this sample may be carry-over from other donors' samples.

The chain is built from TRBV19 and TRBJ2-3, with TRBD2 matching 7 bases. The CDR3 length is 15 residues. V was clipped by 6 bases and J by 2 bases; unmatched bases: 8. The germline CDR1 and CDR2 sequences are LNHDA and SQIVND (reference sequence). CDR3: CASSPMAGDTDTQYF. CDR3 nucleotide sequence: TGTGCCAGTAGCCCGATGGCGGGGGACACAGATACGCAGTATTTT.

The V gene is TRBV10-3, the J gene TRBJ2-2; 11 nucleotides line up with TRBD2. The length of the CDR3 is 16 residues. With V trimmed by 6 bases and J by 3 bases, 6 bases remained unmatched. CDR1 ENHRY and CDR2 SYGVKD come from the germline V gene. CDR3 loop: CAISTSGGHDTGELFF. The CDR3 DNA follows: TGTGCCATCAGCACTAGCGGGGGCCATGACACCGGGGAGCTGTTTTTT.

With respect to this clonotype: A read error may produce the germline difference seen at one junction end. This chain joins TRBV4-1 and TRBJ2-2; D gene uncertain. CDR3 length equals 16 residues. CDR1 is MGHRA, CDR2 YSYEKL, per germline. CDR3 protein: CASSQVFLDDTGELFF. The CDR3, as DNA: TGTGCCAGCAGCCAAGTCTTTCTAGACGACACCGGGGAGCTGTTTTTT.

This clonotype was counted at least ten times. This rearrangement joins TRBV7-6 to TRBJ1-1, with D tentatively TRBD1 (5 bases). CDR1 and CDR2 (germline): SGHVS, FNYEAQ. This CDR3 spans 11 amino acids. CDR3 region: CVSADSTEAFF. The DNA of the CDR3 is TGTGTGTCCGCAGACAGCACTGAAGCTTTCTTT.

V is TRBV24-1 and J is TRBJ2-2, with D perhaps TRBD2 (6 bases). V lost 1 base, J lost 2 bases, and 10 bases lay in between. Germline values: CDR1 KGHDR, CDR2 SFDVKD. The CDR3 consists of 16 residues. The CDR3 sequence: CATSDFTGLNTGELFF. For the CDR3, the DNA is TGTGCCACCAGTGATTTTACGGGACTCAACACCGGGGAGCTGTTTTTT.

This clonotype was counted a single time. The chain recombines TRBV19 with TRBJ1-2; D is unclear. This CDR3 region has 15 residues. The germline gives CDR1 LNHDA, CDR2 SQIVND (reference sequence). V lost 6 bases and J lost 0, with 14 bases in between. The CDR3 nucleotides read TGTGCCAGTAGGGAGGAGGAGCACACTAACTATGGCTACACCTTC. Translating gives CASREEEHTNYGYTF.

The V and J genes are TRBV6-2 or TRBV6-3 and TRBJ2-5, with a weak D call TRBD2 (5 bases). Looked up from germline, CDR1 is MNHEY and CDR2 is SVGEGT. Trimming cost V 7 bases and J 5 bases, with 20 bases left between them. The CDR3 spans 15 residues. The CDR3 DNA reads as TGTGCCAGCACCCCTGCGGAGGACCATACGGAGACCCAGTACTTC. It yields the protein CASTPAEDHTETQYF.